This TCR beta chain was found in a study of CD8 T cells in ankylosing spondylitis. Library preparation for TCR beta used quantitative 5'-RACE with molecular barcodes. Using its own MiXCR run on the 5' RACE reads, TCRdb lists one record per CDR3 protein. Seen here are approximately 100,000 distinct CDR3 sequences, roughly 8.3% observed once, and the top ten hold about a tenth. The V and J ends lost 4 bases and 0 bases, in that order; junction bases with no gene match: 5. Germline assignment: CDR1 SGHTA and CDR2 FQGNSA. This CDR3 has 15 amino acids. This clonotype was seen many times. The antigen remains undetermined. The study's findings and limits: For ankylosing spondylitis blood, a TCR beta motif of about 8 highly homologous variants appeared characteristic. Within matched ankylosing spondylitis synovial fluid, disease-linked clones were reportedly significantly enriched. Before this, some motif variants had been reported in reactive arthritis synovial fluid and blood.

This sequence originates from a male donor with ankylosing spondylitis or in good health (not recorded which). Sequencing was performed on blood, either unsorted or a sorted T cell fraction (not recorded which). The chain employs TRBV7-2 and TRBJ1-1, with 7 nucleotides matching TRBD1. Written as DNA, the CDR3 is TGTGCCAGCAGCTCACCGGGACAGCTGAACACTGAAGCTTTCTTT. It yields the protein CASSSPGQLNTEAFF.